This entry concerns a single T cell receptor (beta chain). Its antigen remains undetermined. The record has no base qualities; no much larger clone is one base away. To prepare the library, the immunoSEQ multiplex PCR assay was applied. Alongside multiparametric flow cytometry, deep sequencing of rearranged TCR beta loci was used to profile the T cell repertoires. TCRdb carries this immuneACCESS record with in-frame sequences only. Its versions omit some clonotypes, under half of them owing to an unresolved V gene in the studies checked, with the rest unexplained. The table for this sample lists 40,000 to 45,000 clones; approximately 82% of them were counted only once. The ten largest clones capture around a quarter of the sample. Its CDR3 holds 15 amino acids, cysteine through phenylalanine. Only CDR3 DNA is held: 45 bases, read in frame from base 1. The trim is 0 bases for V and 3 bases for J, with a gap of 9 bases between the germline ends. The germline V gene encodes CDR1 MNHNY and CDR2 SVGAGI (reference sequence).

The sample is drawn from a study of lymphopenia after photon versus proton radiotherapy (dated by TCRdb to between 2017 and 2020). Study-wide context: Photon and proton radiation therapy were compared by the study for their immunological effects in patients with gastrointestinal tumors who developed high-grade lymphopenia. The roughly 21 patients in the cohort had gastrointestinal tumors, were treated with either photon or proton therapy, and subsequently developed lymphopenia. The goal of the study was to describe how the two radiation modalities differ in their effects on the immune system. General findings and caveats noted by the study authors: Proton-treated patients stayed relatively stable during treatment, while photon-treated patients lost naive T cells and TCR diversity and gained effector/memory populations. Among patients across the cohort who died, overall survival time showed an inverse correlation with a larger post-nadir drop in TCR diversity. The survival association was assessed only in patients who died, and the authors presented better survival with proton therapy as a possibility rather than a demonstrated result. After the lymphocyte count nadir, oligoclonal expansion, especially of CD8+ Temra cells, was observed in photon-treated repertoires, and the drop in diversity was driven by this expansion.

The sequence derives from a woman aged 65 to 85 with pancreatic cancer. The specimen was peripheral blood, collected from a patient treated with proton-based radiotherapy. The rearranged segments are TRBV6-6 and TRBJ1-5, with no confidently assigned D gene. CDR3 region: CASSYSGMPNQPQHF. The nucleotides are TGTGCCAGCAGTTACTCCGGGATGCCCAATCAGCCCCAGCATTTT.